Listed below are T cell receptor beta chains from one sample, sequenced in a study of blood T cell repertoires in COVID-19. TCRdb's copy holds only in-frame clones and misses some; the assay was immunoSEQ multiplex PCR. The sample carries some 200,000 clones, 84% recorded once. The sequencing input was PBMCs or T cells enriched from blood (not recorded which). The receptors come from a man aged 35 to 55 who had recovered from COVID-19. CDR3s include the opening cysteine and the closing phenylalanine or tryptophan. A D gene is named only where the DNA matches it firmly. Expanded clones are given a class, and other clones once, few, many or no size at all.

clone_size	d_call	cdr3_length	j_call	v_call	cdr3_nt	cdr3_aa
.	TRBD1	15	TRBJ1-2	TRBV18	TGTGCCAGCTCACCGGGGACAGGGGCCGTCTATGGCTACACCTTC	CASSPGTGAVYGYTF
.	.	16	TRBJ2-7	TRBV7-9	TGTGCCAGCAGCTTAGGGCCAGGGGGGTCCCCCTACGAGCAGTACTTC	CASSLGPGGSPYEQYF
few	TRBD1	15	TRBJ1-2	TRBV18	TGTGCCAGCTCACCAAACGGACAGGGGAAAGGTGGCTACACCTTC	CASSPNGQGKGGYTF
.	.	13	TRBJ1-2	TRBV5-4	TGTGCCAGCAGCACGAAACAGAAGGATGGCTACACCTTC	CASSTKQKDGYTF
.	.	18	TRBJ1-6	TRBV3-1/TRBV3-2	TGTGCCAGCAGCCAAGACAGCGACAGGAGCAGAGGGTGCTCACCCCTCCACTTT	CASSQDSDRSRGCSPLHF
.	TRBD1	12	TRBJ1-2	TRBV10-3	TGTGCCATCAGGGACAGGGGGGATGGCTACACCTTC	CAIRDRGDGYTF
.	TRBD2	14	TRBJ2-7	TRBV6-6	TGTGCCAGCAGTCTAGCGGGAACCTCCTACGAGCAGTACTTC	CASSLAGTSYEQYF
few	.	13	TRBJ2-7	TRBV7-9	TGTGCCAGCAGTACTTCCGGGACCTACGAGCAGTACTTC	CASSTSGTYEQYF
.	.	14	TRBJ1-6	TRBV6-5	TGTGCCAGCAGTTTCTCAGAGGGTATATCACCCCTCCACTTT	CASSFSEGISPLHF
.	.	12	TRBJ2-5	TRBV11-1	TGTGCCAGCAGCGAATCTCGGGAGACCCAGTACTTC	CASSESRETQYF
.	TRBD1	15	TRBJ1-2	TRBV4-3	TGCGCCAGCAGCCAAGGACAGGGGCGGGGGTATGGCTACACCTTC	CASSQGQGRGYGYTF
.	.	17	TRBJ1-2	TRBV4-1	TGCGCCAGCAGCCCGCATGAATGGGGAGGAGGAGACTATGGCTACACCTTC	CASSPHEWGGGDYGYTF
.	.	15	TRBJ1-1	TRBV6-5	TGTGCCAGCAGTTACGCGCGGCAGGGCTACACTGAAGCTTTCTTT	CASSYARQGYTEAFF
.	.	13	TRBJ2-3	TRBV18	TGTGCCAGCTCAAATAGCAACACAGATACGCAGTATTTT	CASSNSNTDTQYF
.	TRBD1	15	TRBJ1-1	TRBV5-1	TGCGCCAGCAGCTTGGGACAGGGGAGAGGCACTGAAGCTTTCTTT	CASSLGQGRGTEAFF
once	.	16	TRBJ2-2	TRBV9	TGTGCCAGCAGCGTAGATGGGGGCAGGAACACCGGGGAGCTGTTTTTT	CASSVDGGRNTGELFF
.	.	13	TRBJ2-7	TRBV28	TGTGCCAGCAGTGAAGGATCGGGCTACGAGCAGTACTTC	CASSEGSGYEQYF
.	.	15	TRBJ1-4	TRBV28	TGTGCCAGCAGTTTGCTACAGGGCGACACGGAAAAACTGTTTTTT	CASSLLQGDTEKLFF
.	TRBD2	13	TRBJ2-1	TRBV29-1	TGCAGCGCTAGGACACCGGGGGGCAATGAGCAGTTCTTC	CSARTPGGNEQFF